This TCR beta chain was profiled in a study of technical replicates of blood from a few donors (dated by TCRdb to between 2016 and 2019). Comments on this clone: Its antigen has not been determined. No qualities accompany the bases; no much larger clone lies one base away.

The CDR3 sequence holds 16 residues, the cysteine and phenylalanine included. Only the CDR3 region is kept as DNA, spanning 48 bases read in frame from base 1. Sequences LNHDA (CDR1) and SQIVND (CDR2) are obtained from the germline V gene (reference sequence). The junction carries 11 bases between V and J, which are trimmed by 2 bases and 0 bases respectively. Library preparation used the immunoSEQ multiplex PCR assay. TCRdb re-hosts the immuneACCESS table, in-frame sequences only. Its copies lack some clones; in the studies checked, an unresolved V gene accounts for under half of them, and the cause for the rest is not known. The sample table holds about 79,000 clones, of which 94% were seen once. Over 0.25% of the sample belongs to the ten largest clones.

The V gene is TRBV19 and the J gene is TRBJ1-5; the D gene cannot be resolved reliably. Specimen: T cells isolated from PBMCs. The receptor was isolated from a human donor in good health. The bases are TGTGCCAGTAGTATAAGAGGGTTTTATAGCAATCAGCCCCAGCATTTT. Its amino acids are CASSIRGFYSNQPQHF.